This paragraph reports one T cell receptor (beta chain). The antigen this receptor binds is unknown. Base qualities were left out, and no much larger clone turns up one base away. This entry belongs to a study of T cells after yellow fever vaccination (dated by TCRdb to about 2019). As for the study more broadly: The SMART-Seq v4 Ultra Low Input RNA kit was used to prepare libraries from fractions with low cell numbers. Bulk TCR alpha and beta repertoires were sequenced longitudinally to track T-cell clones before and after primary and booster YFV17D yellow fever vaccination. Two healthy male donors made up the cohort, one aged 18 to 30 years and the other aged 30 to 40 years. Blood was drawn at multiple timepoints before and after primary and secondary immunization, with bulk PBMC replicates and cell subsets isolated. What the research found in general, with its limitations: Compared with the primary T-cell response, the secondary T-cell response was weaker but faster, peaking on day 5 rather than day 15. Because the study included only two donors, the extent to which the findings can be generalized is limited. After the booster, most clones that had expanded after primary vaccination were detected again (about 97% of CD4 and around 88% of CD8), suggesting broad maintenance of memory. Computational filtering was required because FACS-sorted repertoires could contain abundant contaminating clonotypes from the bulk population. A small fraction of clonotypes appeared in both the CD4 and CD8 compartments, likely as a result of convergent recombination.

V sheds 9 bases and J sheds 8 bases, leaving 22 bases between their ends. The germline V gene (reference sequence) sets CDR1 to LNHDA and CDR2 to SQIVND. The CDR3 sequence holds 14 residues, the cysteine and phenylalanine included. Only the CDR3 part of the read is kept: 42 bases, read in frame from the first base. The treatment or condition label for this specimen denotes: live attenuated yellow fever vaccine strain. PBMCs were isolated from peripheral blood using a standard Ficoll-Paque protocol. CD4 and CD8 T-cell fractions were isolated with Dynabeads CD4 and CD8 positive selection kits. TriZol was used to extract RNA from bulk PBMCs, CD4 and CD8 fractions, and dextramer-positive and dextramer-negative fractions. Synthesis of TCR cDNA relied on 5'RACE template switching, a step that introduced a universal primer site along with unique molecular identifiers. cDNA synthesis was primed from both the TCR alpha and TCR beta constant segments. Two PCR steps were used to amplify libraries, with sample barcodes and sequencing adapters being added in the second step. Sequencing of libraries was done on Illumina HiSeq 2500 (2x100 bp) or NovaSeq (2x150 bp). As for the authors' bioinformatics: Demultiplexing of reads and collapsing into UMI consensus sequences were performed with MIGEC, and V(D)J alignment was carried out with MiXCR. Vaccine-responding clonotypes were defined with edgeR using replicate PBMC samples, requiring FDR below 0.01 and a log2 fold change above 5 up to day 15. CD4 or CD8 identity was assigned to each bulk clonotype according to whether the clonotype was present at higher abundance in the sequenced CD4 repertoire or the sequenced CD8 repertoire. TCRdb's own reprocessing of the public reads used fastp at Q25 and MiXCR and kept productive beta chains. Rows are unified per CDR3 protein, each entry keeping the most common DNA and genes. The V and J calls come from TCRdb's annotation, not from the publication. This sample lists approximately 260,000 distinct CDR3 sequences; 10% to 15% were detected once. Of the sample, roughly 0.5% is held by the ten largest clones.

The sequence joins TRBV19 to TRBJ1-2; a confident D gene designation cannot be given. The sequence was obtained from a young man who received the YFV17D yellow fever vaccine. The sequencing here drew on CD4+ T cells sorted from PBMCs, taken 45 days after the yellow fever booster vaccination. The bases are TGTGCCAGCCGCCCCGACCCCCGGTGGCGGGGCTACACCTTC. Its translation reads: CASRPDPRWRGYTF.